A single sample gave rise to the 6 T cell receptor beta chains below, sequenced in a study of T-cell reconstitution after alpha-beta-depleted transplantation in children. The authors prepared the TCRbeta library with unique molecular identifiers. TCRdb re-derived calls from the PCR reads in MiXCR, one entry per CDR3 protein. The table lists roughly 570,000 distinct CDR3 sequences, 25% to 30% of them singletons. Material: PBMCs, obtained before TCRalphabeta/CD19-depleted stem cell transplant. The receptors were sampled from a boy in the first two years of life with Wiskott-Aldrich syndrome, due to receive a stem cell transplant.

The V and J genes are TRBV4-2 and TRBJ2-2; D is unclear. This CDR3 is 17 amino acids long. V was clipped by 3 bases and J by 3 bases, with 17 bases between them. Germline assignment: CDR1 LGHNA and CDR2 YNFKEQ. CDR3 in DNA: TGTGCCAGCAGCCATGTAATTATGACCCGACACACCGGGGAGCTGTTTTTT. Translated: CASSHVIMTRHTGELFF.

The genes are TRBV5-1 and TRBJ2-2, with 10 nucleotides matching TRBD1. CDR3 length: 17 residues. Germline values: CDR1 SGHRS, CDR2 YFSETQ. The V segment lost 5 bases and the J segment 4 bases; nucleotides outside the gene matches: 11. CDR3 nucleotide sequence: TGCGCCAGCAGACCCGGGACAGGGGAATATCCCACCGGGGAGCTGTTTTTT. Its translation is CASRPGTGEYPTGELFF.

V gene TRBV20-1 combines with J gene TRBJ2-7, with TRBD2 matching over 11 bases. Looked up from germline, CDR1 is DFQATT and CDR2 is SNEGSKA (reference sequence). After removal of 6 bases from V and 1 base from J, the junction contained 5 bases not matched to a gene. This CDR3 is 14 amino acids long. The CDR3: CSAVSGRGSYEQYF. The CDR3 nucleotides are TGCAGTGCGGTTAGCGGGAGGGGATCCTACGAGCAGTACTTC.

This chain links TRBV20-1 with TRBJ2-1, with a weak D call TRBD2 (5 bases). Trimming stripped 1 base from V and 1 base from J, with 11 bases between. The CDR3 extends over 15 amino acids. The germline V gene has CDR1 DFQATT and CDR2 SNEGSKA (reference sequence). Here the CDR3 DNA reads TGCAGTGCTAGAGGGCGGGTCTTGTCCTACAATGAGCAGTTCTTC. Translating it yields CSARGRVLSYNEQFF.

This CDR3 is CASSYSRDLVTEAFF. As DNA, the CDR3 is TGTGCCAGCAGTTACAGCAGGGACCTCGTCACTGAAGCTTTCTTT. The J gene is TRBJ1-1, the V gene TRBV6-5; tentatively, D is TRBD1 (5 bases). Germline lookup yields CDR1 MNHEY and CDR2 SVGAGI. V lost 2 bases and J 4 bases, leaving 14 bases between the germline ends. This CDR3 has 15 residues.

The chain links TRBV20-1 to TRBJ1-5; TRBD1 might be the D (6 bases). CDR1 is DFQATT, CDR2 SNEGSKA, per germline (reference sequence). The V end was cut by 0 bases, the J end by 3 bases, with 15 bases between. The CDR3 extends over 16 amino acids. For the CDR3, the DNA is TGCAGTGCTAGAGATCGAAGGCGGGGGGCCAATCAGCCCCAGCATTTT. Translation: CSARDRRRGANQPQHF.